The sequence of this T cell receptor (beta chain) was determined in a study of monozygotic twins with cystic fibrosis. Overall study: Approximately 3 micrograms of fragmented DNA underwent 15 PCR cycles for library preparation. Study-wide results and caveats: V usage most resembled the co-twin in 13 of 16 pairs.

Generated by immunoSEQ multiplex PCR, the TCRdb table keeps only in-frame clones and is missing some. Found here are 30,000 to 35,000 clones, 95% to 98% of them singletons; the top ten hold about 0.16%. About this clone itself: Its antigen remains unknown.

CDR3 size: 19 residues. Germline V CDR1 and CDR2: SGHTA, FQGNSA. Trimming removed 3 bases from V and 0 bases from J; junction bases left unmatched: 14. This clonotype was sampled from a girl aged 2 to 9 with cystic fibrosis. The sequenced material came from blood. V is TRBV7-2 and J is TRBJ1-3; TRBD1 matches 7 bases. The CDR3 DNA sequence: TGTGCCAGCAGCTTCGACTCCCTCAGGACAGGCCCCTCTGGAAACACCATATATTTT. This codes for CASSFDSLRTGPSGNTIYF. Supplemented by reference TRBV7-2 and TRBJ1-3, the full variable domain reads GAGVSQSPSNKVTEKGKDVELRCDPISGHTALYWYRQSLGQGLEFLIYFQGNSAPDKSGLPSDRFSAERTGGSVSTLTIQRTQQEDSAVYLCASSFDSLRTGPSGNTIYFGEGSWLTVV.